The 22 T cell receptor beta chains listed next were all sequenced from one sample in a study of shared clonotypes between healthy human individuals. The repertoire was sequenced with immunoSEQ multiplex PCR; TCRdb's copy has only in-frame clones and lacks some. The table has fewer than 650,000 clones, around 77% seen once; the top ten hold about 12%. Sample: PBMCs. The source of these receptors is a woman in her forties in good health. Some clones in this sample may be carry-over from other donors' samples.

Comments on this clone: This specimen includes other DNA sequences encoding the same CDR3. This chain links TRBV7-2 with TRBJ2-2; a weak D match, TRBD2 (5 bases). This CDR3 is 14 amino acids long. CDR1 SGHTA and CDR2 FQGNSA come from the germline V gene. Trimming stripped 0 bases from V and 11 bases from J, with 13 bases between. The CDR3 loop is CASSLARLAGELFF. In nucleotides, the CDR3 is TGTGCCAGCAGCTTAGCGCGCCTAGCAGGAGAGCTGTTTTTT.

The chain links TRBV11-3 to TRBJ1-2; tentatively, D is TRBD1 (6 bases). The CDR3 spans 15 residues. From germline, CDR1 is SGHNT and CDR2 YENEEA. V lost 5 bases and J lost 7, with 20 bases in between. The CDR3 DNA is TGTGCCAGCAGCCCAAACCCCACAGGGAGTGGTGGCTACACCTTC. It encodes CASSPNPTGSGGYTF.

The chain combines TRBV5-1 with TRBJ2-2; D may match TRBD1 or TRBD2 (5 bases each). Germline V gives CDR1 SGHRS, CDR2 YFSETQ. The CDR3 totals 17 residues. V was pared by 6 bases and J by 0 bases, with 18 bases between. The CDR3 region is CASTVTWWDANTGELFF. The CDR3 DNA reads TGCGCCAGCACCGTTACTTGGTGGGACGCGAACACCGGGGAGCTGTTTTTT. The whole variable domain, remainder taken from reference TRBV5-1 and TRBJ2-2, is KAGVTQTPRYLIKTRGQQVTLSCSPISGHRSVSWYQQTPGQGLQFLFEYFSETQRNKGNFPGRFSGRQFSNSRSEMNVSTLELGDSALYLCASTVTWWDANTGELFFGEGSRLTVL.

The chain is built from TRBV19 and TRBJ2-7; possibly TRBD1 for D (5 bases). CDR1 is LNHDA, CDR2 SQIVND, per germline (reference sequence). The V and J ends lost 1 base and 6 bases respectively, with 10 bases between them. This CDR3 comprises 13 residues. In nucleotides, the CDR3 is TGTGCCAGTAGTATAGGTCAGGGCCTCGAGCAGTACTTC. It translates to CASSIGQGLEQYF.

Remarks on this clone: This may arise from a read error, as a much more abundant clone is one base away. The V call is TRBV30, the J call TRBJ2-2; D remains ambiguous. The CDR3 extends over 15 amino acids. Germline V gives CDR1 GTSNPN, CDR2 SVGIG (reference sequence). Trimming removed 2 bases at V and 3 bases at J, with 13 bases between. The CDR3 loop is CAWSRGSKDTGELFF. The CDR3, as DNA: TGTGCCTGGAGTCGAGGAAGCAAGGACACCGGGGAGCTGTTTTTT.

The J gene is TRBJ1-1, the V gene TRBV7-2, with D unresolved. The CDR3 is 13 residues long. The ends were cut back, 2 bases at V and 1 base at J, with 5 bases in the middle. Germline V gives CDR1 SGHTA, CDR2 FQGNSA. For the CDR3, the DNA is TGTGCCAGCAGCTTAAGGACGAACACTGAAGCTTTCTTT. Protein sequence: CASSLRTNTEAFF.

This clone occurred once. The chain combines TRBV5-1 with TRBJ2-2; 9 bases map to TRBD1. The V and J ends lost 5 bases and 6 bases, in that order; junction bases with no gene match: 5. The germline gives CDR1 SGHRS, CDR2 YFSETQ. CDR3 length: 14 amino acids. CDR3 DNA: TGCGCCAGCAGGCTGGGACAGGGTCCCGGGGAGCTGTTTTTT. It codes for CASRLGQGPGELFF.

This clone was counted only a few times. The CDR3 DNA reads as TGTGCCAGCACCAGGACGGGGAACACTGAAGCTTTCTTT. Translation: CASTRTGNTEAFF. The gene calls are TRBV18 and TRBJ1-1; D call uncertain. The CDR3 totals 13 residues. The germline V and J ends were trimmed by 8 bases and 1 base, with 11 bases remaining between them. Germline lookup yields CDR1 KGHSH and CDR2 LQKENI.

This clone occurred once. The rearrangement uses TRBV7-9 and TRBJ2-7, with 9 nucleotides matching TRBD1. The CDR3 runs to 15 residues. Unmatched junction bases numbered 8, after V lost 4 bases and J lost 4 bases. Per germline, CDR1 SEHNR and CDR2 FQNEAQ (reference sequence). The CDR3 is CASSSRTGDNYEQYF. The CDR3 nucleotides read TGTGCCAGCAGCTCGAGGACAGGGGATAATTACGAGCAGTACTTC. The whole variable domain, remainder taken from reference TRBV7-9 and TRBJ2-7, is DTGVSQNPRHKITKRGQNVTFRCDPISEHNRLYWYRQTLGQGPEFLTYFQNEAQLEKSRLLSDRFSAERPKGSFSTLEIQRTEQGDSAMYLCASSSRTGDNYEQYFGPGTRLTVT.

The V gene is TRBV27, the J gene TRBJ1-5, with a weak D call TRBD1 (6 bases). CDR3 length: 15 amino acids. Germline assignment: CDR1 MNHEY and CDR2 SMNVEV (reference sequence). Trimming left V 2 bases short and J 6 bases short, with 14 bases between. CDR3 region: CASSLNRAGGQPQHF. The CDR3 nucleotides are TGTGCCAGCAGTTTAAACAGGGCCGGGGGTCAGCCCCAGCATTTT.

The genes are TRBV27 and TRBJ1-1; tentatively, D is TRBD1 (5 bases). Looked up from germline, CDR1 is MNHEY and CDR2 is SMNVEV (reference sequence). The V end lost 6 bases, the J end lost 0 bases, and 14 bases lay between the germline ends. This CDR3 has 15 amino acids. CDR3 region: CASRDPGELNTEAFF. Written as DNA, the CDR3 is TGTGCCAGCAGGGACCCGGGGGAACTGAACACTGAAGCTTTCTTT.

The V and J genes are TRBV28 and TRBJ2-1, with D unresolved. Germline CDR1 reads MDHEN; CDR2 reads SYDVKM. The CDR3 sequence is 11 residues long. The V end was cut by 3 bases, the J end by 7 bases, with 4 bases between. Here the CDR3 reads CASSFMNEQFF. The CDR3 nucleotides read TGTGCCAGCAGTTTCATGAATGAGCAGTTCTTC. The complete variable domain, with remaining parts taken from reference TRBV28 and TRBJ2-1, reads DVKVTQSSRYLVKRTGEKVFLECVQDMDHENMFWYRQDPGLGLRLIYFSYDVKMKEKGDIPEGYSVSREKKERFSLILESASTNQTSMYLCASSFMNEQFFGPGTRLTVL.

As regards this clone: This CDR3 is also generated by other DNA sequences in the sample. This sequence joins TRBV27 and TRBJ1-2; D remains ambiguous. CDR1 is MNHEY, CDR2 SMNVEV, per germline (reference sequence). The germline V and J ends were trimmed by 0 bases and 4 bases, with 6 bases remaining between them. The CDR3 consists of 13 residues. CDR3 residues: CASSLSGSYGYTF. CDR3 sequence (DNA): TGTGCCAGCAGTTTATCCGGATCCTATGGCTACACCTTC.

The chain recombines TRBV6-1 with TRBJ1-1; D might be TRBD1 (5 bases). With 1 base removed from V and 2 bases from J, the gap between germline ends came to 23 bases. Germline CDR1 and CDR2: MNHNS and SASEGT. This CDR3 spans 19 amino acids. The CDR3 DNA reads TGTGCCAGCAGTGAAGACGGGGGGGGAGTTAGGGTAGCTAACACTGAAGCTTTCTTT. This sequence encodes CASSEDGGGVRVANTEAFF.

The V and J genes are TRBV6-1 and TRBJ1-2, with 7 bases aligning to TRBD1. The J segment lost 2 bases and the V segment lost 10 bases, leaving 10 bases of the junction unmatched. Germline V lookup: CDR1 MNHNS, CDR2 SASEGT. The CDR3 loop spans 14 amino acids. The CDR3 spells CAMQTGTENYGYTF. The CDR3 nucleotides read TGTGCCATGCAAACCGGGACAGAGAACTATGGCTACACCTTC.

This chain uses TRBV7-3 with TRBJ2-7; 10 bases are shared with TRBD1. The trim removed 2 bases at V and 2 bases at J, leaving 3 bases unmatched. Looked up from germline, CDR1 is SGHTA and CDR2 is FQGTGA. The CDR3 consists of 15 residues. The CDR3 sequence is CASSLYGTGAYEQYF. The CDR3 nucleotides read TGTGCCAGCAGCTTATATGGGACAGGGGCCTACGAGCAGTACTTC.

In its sample, this clone was seen once. The V and J genes are TRBV10-1 and TRBJ2-1; maybe TRBD2 (5 bases). Germline-derived CDR1 and CDR2 are WNHNN and SYGVQD (reference sequence). Trimming pared 3 bases from V and 8 bases from J, leaving 8 bases between. The CDR3 sequence is 12 residues long. The CDR3 region has the DNA TGCGCCAGCAGTGACGACGGGGATGAGCAGTTCTTC. Translating gives CASSDDGDEQFF.

Points on this clone: The same CDR3 also results from other DNA sequences found in this sample. The V and J genes are TRBV5-4 and TRBJ2-3; the D is unclear. This CDR3 contains 11 residues. From germline, CDR1 is SGHNT and CDR2 YYREEE (reference sequence). Trimming took off 2 bases at V and 5 bases at J, with 3 bases between the two ends. The CDR3, as DNA: TGTGCCAGCAGCTTATTAGATACGCAGTATTTT. It encodes CASSLLDTQYF. Drawing the rest from reference TRBV5-4 and TRBJ2-3, the complete variable domain is ETGVTQSPTHLIKTRGQQVTLRCSSQSGHNTVSWYQQALGQGPQFIFQYYREEENGRGNFPPRFSGLQFPNYSSELNVNALELDDSALYLCASSLLDTQYFGPGTRLTVL.

The rearrangement uses TRBV15 and TRBJ2-7, with a weak D call TRBD1 (6 bases). Trimming took off 0 bases at V and 4 bases at J, with 10 bases between the two ends. The CDR3 is 14 residues long. Per germline, CDR1 LNHNV and CDR2 YYDKDF (reference sequence). The CDR3 region is CATSREPGQYEQYF. The DNA of the CDR3 is TGTGCCACCAGCAGAGAACCCGGACAGTACGAGCAGTACTTC.

This clone has a single count. This rearrangement joins TRBV5-1 to TRBJ2-2, with D possibly matching TRBD1 (6 bases). The CDR3 spans 16 residues. Looked up from germline, CDR1 is SGHRS and CDR2 is YFSETQ. Between the trimmed V and J ends, which lost 4 bases and 4 bases, there was a span of 17 bases. The CDR3 region has the DNA TGCGCCAGCAGCCCCCCACAGGGTATGGGCACCGGGGAGCTGTTTTTT. Its protein product is CASSPPQGMGTGELFF.

The chain joins TRBV5-6 to TRBJ1-5, with 7 bases identical to TRBD1. The CDR3 covers 14 residues. V lost 0 bases and J lost 6; bases outside the gene matches: 3. Germline CDR1 is SGHDT and CDR2 is YYEEEE. In DNA form, the CDR3 reads TGTGCCAGCAGCTTGGGGCAGGGGGGTCAGCCCCAGCATTTT. It codes for CASSLGQGGQPQHF.

The chain is built from TRBV4-1 and TRBJ1-6, with D possibly TRBD1 on 5 matching bases. Germline V lookup: CDR1 MGHRA, CDR2 YSYEKL. V was pared by 1 base and J by 9 bases, with 10 bases between. The CDR3 has 14 amino acids. CDR3 sequence: CASSQGPGLSPLHF. CDR3 DNA sequence: TGCGCCAGCAGCCAAGGTCCGGGACTTTCACCCCTCCACTTT.